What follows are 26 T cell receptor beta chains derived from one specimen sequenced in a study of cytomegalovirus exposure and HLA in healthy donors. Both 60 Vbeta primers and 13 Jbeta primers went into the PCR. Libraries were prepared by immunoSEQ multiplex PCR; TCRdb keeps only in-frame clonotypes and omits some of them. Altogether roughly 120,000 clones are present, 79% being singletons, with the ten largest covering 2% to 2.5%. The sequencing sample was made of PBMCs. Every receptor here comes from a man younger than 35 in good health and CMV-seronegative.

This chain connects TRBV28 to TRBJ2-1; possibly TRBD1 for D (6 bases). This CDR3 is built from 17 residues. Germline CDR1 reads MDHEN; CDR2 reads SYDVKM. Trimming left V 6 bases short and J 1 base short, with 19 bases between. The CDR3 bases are TGTGCCAGCAGGACCGGACGAACAGGGATGTCCTACAATGAGCAGTTCTTC. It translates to CASRTGRTGMSYNEQFF.

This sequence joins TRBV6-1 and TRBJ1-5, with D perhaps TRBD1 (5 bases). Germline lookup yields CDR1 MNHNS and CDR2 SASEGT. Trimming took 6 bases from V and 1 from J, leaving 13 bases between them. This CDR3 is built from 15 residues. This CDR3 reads CASRRTRVSNQPQHF. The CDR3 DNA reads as TGTGCCAGCAGACGAACCAGGGTGAGCAATCAGCCCCAGCATTTT.

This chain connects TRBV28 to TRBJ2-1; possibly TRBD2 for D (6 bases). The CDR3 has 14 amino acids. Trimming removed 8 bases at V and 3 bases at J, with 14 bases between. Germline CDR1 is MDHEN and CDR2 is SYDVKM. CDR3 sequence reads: CASGWRGRYNEQFF. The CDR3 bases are TGTGCCAGCGGGTGGAGGGGCCGCTACAATGAGCAGTTCTTC.

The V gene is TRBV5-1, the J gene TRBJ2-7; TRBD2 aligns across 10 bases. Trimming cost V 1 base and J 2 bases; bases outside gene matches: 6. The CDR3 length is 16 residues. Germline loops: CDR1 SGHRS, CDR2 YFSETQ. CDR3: CASSLHSGRIAYEQYF. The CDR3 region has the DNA TGCGCCAGCAGCTTGCATAGCGGGAGGATAGCCTACGAGCAGTACTTC.

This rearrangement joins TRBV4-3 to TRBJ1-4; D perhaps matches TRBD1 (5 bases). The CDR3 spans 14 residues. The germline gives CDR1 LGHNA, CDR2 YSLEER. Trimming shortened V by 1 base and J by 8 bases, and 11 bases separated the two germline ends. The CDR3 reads CASSQAGRGEKLFF. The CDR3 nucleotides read TGCGCCAGCAGCCAAGCCGGTAGGGGAGAAAAACTGTTTTTT.

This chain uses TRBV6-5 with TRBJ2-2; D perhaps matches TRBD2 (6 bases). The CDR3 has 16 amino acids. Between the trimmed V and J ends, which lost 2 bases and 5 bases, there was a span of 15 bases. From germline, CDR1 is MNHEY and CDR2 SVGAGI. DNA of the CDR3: TGTGCCAGCAGTTACACGGAGGGGTTTGGGACCGGGGAGCTGTTTTTT. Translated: CASSYTEGFGTGELFF.

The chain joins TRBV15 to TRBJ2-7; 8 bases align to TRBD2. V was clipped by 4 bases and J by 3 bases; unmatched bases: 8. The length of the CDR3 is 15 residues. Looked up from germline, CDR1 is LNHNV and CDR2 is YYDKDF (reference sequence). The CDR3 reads CATSMGAGDIYEQYV. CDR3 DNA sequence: TGTGCCACCAGCATGGGAGCGGGAGATATCTACGAGCAGTACGTC.

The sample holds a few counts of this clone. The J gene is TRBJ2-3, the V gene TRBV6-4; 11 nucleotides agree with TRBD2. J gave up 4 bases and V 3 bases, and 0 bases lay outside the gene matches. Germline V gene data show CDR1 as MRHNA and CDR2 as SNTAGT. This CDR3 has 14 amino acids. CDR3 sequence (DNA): TGTGCCAGCAGTGAACTAGCGGGAGCAGATACGCAGTATTTT. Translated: CASSELAGADTQYF.

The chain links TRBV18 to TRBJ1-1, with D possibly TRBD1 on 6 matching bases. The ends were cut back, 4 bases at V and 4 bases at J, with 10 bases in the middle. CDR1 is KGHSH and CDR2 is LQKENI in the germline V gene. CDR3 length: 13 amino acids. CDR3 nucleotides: TGTGCCAGCTCACAGGGGGGGAGCACTGAAGCTTTCTTT. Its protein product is CASSQGGSTEAFF.

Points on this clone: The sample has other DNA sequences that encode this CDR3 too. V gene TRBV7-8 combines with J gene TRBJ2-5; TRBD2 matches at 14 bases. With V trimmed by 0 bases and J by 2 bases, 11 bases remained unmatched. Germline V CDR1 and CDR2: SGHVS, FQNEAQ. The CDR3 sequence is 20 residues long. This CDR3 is CASSLAGTSGSDLLQETQYF. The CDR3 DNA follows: TGTGCCAGCAGCTTAGCCGGGACTAGCGGGAGCGATCTCCTTCAAGAGACCCAGTACTTC.

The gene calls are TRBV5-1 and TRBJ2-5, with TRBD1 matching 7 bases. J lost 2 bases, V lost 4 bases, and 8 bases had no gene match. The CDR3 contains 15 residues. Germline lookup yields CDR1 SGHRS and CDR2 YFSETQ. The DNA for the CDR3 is TGCGCCAGCAGCGCAAGGACAGGATCACAAGAGACCCAGTACTTC. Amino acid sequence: CASSARTGSQETQYF.

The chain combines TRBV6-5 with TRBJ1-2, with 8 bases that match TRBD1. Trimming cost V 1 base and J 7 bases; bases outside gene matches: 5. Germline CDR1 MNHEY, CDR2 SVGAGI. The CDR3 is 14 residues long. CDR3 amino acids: CASSYLGQAGGYTF. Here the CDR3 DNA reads TGTGCCAGCAGTTACTTGGGACAGGCTGGTGGCTACACCTTC.

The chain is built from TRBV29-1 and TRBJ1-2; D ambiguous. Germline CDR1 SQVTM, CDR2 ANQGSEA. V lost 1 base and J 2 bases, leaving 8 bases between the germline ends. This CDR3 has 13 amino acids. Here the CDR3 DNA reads TGCAGCGTTGAAGGGCTGGAGAACTATGGCTACACCTTC. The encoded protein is CSVEGLENYGYTF.

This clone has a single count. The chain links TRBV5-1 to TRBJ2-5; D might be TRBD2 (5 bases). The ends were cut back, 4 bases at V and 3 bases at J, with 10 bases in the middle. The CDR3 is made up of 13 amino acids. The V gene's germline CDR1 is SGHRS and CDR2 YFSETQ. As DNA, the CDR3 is TGCGCCAGCAGCCGACTATCCGAAGAGACCCAGTACTTC. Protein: CASSRLSEETQYF.

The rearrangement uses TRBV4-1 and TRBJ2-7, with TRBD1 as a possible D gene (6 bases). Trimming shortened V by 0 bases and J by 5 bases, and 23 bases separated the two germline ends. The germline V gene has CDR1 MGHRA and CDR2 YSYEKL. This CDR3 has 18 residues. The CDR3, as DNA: TGCGCCAGCAGCCAAGATGCCTCCCAGGGGCGCGTCGCAGACGAGCAGTACTTC. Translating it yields CASSQDASQGRVADEQYF.

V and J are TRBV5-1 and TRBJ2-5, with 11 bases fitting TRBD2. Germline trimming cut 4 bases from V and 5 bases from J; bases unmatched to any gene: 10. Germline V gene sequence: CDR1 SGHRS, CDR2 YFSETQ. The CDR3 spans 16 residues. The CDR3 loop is CASSLAGGQPWETQYF. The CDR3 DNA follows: TGCGCCAGCAGCCTAGCGGGAGGACAACCGTGGGAGACCCAGTACTTC.

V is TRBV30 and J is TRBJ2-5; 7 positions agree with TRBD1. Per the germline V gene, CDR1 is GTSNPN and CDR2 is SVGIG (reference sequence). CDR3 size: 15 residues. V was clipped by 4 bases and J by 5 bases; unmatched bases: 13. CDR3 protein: CAWTFSPTGWETQYF. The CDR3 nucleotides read TGTGCCTGGACCTTTTCCCCGACAGGGTGGGAGACCCAGTACTTC.

The CDR3 sequence: CASSMGTGTGQPQHF. The CDR3 nucleotides read TGTGCCAGTAGTATGGGGACAGGGACGGGGCAGCCCCAGCATTTT. The chain is built from TRBV19 and TRBJ1-5, with 9 bases identical to TRBD1. CDR1 is LNHDA and CDR2 is SQIVND in the germline V gene (reference sequence). The J segment lost 7 bases and the V segment lost 3 bases, leaving 7 bases of the junction unmatched. CDR3 length: 15 residues.

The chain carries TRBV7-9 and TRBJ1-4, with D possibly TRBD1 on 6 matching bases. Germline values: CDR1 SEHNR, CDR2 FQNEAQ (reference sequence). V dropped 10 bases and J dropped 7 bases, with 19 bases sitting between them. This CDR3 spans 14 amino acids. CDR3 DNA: TGTGCCACCACGGACAGTCTCCATACTGAAAAACTGTTTTTT. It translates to CATTDSLHTEKLFF.

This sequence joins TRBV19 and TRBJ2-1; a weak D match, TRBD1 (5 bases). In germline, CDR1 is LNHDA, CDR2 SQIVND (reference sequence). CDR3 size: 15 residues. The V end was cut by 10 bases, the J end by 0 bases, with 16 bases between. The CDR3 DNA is TGTGCCACTCGAAGGGGCGGTAGCTCCTACAATGAGCAGTTCTTC. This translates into CATRRGGSSYNEQFF.

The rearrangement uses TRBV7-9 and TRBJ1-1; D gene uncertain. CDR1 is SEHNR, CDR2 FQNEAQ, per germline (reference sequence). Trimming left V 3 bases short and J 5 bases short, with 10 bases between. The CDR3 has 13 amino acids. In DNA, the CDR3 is TGTGCCAGCAGCTTCGGGGAAAGGACTGAAGCTTTCTTT. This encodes CASSFGERTEAFF. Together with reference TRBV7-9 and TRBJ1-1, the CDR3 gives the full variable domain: DTGVSQNPRHKITKRGQNVTFRCDPISEHNRLYWYRQTLGQGPEFLTYFQNEAQLEKSRLLSDRFSAERPKGSFSTLEIQRTEQGDSAMYLCASSFGERTEAFFGQGTRLTVV.

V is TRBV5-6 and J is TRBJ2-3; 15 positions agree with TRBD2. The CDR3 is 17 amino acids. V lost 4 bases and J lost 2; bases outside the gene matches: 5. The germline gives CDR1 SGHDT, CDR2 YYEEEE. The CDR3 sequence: CASSPGTSGRLTDTQYF. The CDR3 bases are TGTGCCAGCAGCCCCGGGACTAGCGGGAGGCTCACAGATACGCAGTATTTT.

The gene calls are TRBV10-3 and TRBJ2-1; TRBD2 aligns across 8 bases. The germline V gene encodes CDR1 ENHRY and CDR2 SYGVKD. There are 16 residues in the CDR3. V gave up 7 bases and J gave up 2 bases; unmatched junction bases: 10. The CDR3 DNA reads TGTGCCATCATGGATAGCGGGATGGTCCCCTACAATGAGCAGTTCTTC. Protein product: CAIMDSGMVPYNEQFF.

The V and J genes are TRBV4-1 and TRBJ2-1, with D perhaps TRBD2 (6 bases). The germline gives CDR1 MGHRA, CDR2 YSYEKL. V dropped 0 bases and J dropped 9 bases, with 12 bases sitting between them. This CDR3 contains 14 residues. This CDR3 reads CASSQDGRSTEQFF. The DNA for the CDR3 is TGCGCCAGCAGCCAAGATGGGAGGTCGACTGAGCAGTTCTTC.

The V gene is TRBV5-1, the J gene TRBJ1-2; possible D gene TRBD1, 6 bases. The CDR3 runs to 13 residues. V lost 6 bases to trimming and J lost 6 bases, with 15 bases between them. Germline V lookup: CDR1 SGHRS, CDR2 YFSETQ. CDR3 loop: CASNTAGADGYTF. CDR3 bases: TGCGCCAGCAACACCGCGGGGGCGGATGGCTACACCTTC.

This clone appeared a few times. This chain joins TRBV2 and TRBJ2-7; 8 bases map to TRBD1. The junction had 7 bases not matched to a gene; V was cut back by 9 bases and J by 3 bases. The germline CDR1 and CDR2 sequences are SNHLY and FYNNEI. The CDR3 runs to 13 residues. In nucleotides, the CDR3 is TGTGCCAGTGAAGGACAGGGAAGCTACGAGCAGTACTTC. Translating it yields CASEGQGSYEQYF.